This TCR beta chain was identified in a study of T cell clones after liver transplantation. Some clones are missing from TCRdb's copy, which holds only in-frame ones; the method was immunoSEQ multiplex PCR. The sample holds over 14,000 clones, 80% to 95% seen once. The V and J ends lost 3 bases and 10 bases, in that order; junction bases with no gene match: 10. The CDR3 is 15 amino acids. Germline V gene lookup returns CDR1 SNHLY and CDR2 FYNNEI. This chain links TRBV2 with TRBJ2-1; 9 bases line up with TRBD2. This clonotype was obtained from a human donor who received a liver transplant. The specimen comprised CD8+ T cells from blood, sampled before liver transplant. CDR3 sequence reads: CASSDPSGTRWEQFF. DNA for the CDR3: TGTGCCAGCAGTGACCCTAGCGGGACAAGGTGGGAGCAGTTCTTC.